The entry below describes one T cell receptor (beta chain). There are 18 residues in the CDR3. Looked up from germline, CDR1 is SGHVS and CDR2 is FQNEAQ. V was shortened by 0 bases and J by 5 bases, with 19 bases between the two germline ends. This record belongs to a study of shared T cell receptors in the human thymus. Method: immunoSEQ multiplex PCR; TCRdb's copy keeps in-frame clones and lacks some. The top ten clones hold about 0.0094% of a sample with 640,000 or so clones, more than 75% of them seen once. Another study also made use of these data, one on human thymus T cells. Turning to that study: Related research reported highly overlapping thymic repertoires among unrelated individuals.

The sequence derives from a boy under two years old with a congenital heart defect. The genes are TRBV7-8 and TRBJ2-2, with TRBD2 as a possible D gene (6 bases). The sample comprised thymocytes. CDR3 bases: TGTGCCAGCAGCTTAGCCTCTAGCGCAGGAGGTCGGACCGGGGAGCTGTTTTTT. This sequence encodes CASSLASSAGGRTGELFF.